This TCR beta chain was sequenced in a study of cytomegalovirus exposure and HLA in healthy donors (dated by TCRdb to between 2016 and 2019). For the study in its entirety: The 550 to 750 repertoires of the first cohort and the 120 or so validation repertoires were produced on the same platform, according to a later analysis. The study was designed to test whether signatures of past pathogen exposure could be identified by cataloging public T cell receptors. Besides the first cohort of some 670 subjects, a separate validation cohort made up of roughly 120 different subjects was used. To predict cytomegalovirus infection status, the study brought together high-throughput TCR immunosequencing, statistical association of individual TCRs with disease status, and machine learning. Study-wide findings and limitations: The classifier was reported to diagnose cytomegalovirus status with high specificity and sensitivity in both the original and validation cohorts. According to the authors, the approach could potentially be generalized to other disease states and immunological phenotypes. Most TCR sequences were seen in very few donors, while some public TCRs were found in many individuals. A later analysis lacked HLA typing for the validation cohort, so it scored co-occurrence in that cohort across all 120 repertoires. A total of 164 TCR beta chains were listed by the study as associated with cytomegalovirus. In vitro tests confirmed that a few of the cytomegalovirus-associated TCR beta chains recognize cytomegalovirus antigens. A later analysis found that TCRs clustered in the first cohort also tended to co-occur in the 120 or so validation repertoires, with 94% of cluster scores above 0.

A remark on this clone: Its antigen has not been determined. Base qualities were left out, and no much larger clone turns up one base away.

From cysteine to phenylalanine, the CDR3 is 13 amino acids long. CDR3 DNA is the only sequence kept; it has 39 bases, read in frame from the first base. The junction shows trimming of 4 bases on V and 6 bases on J, and the gene matches do not reach 0 bases of it. Via the germline V gene, CDR1 is ENHRY and CDR2 SYGVKD. Donors formed part of the validation cohort, which comprised approximately 130 subjects and was distinct from the first cohort of under 850 subjects. Library prep was done by the immunoSEQ multiplex PCR assay. Concerning the study's data processing: To diagnose cytomegalovirus status from the catalog of TCR beta chain sequences, a statistical classification framework was built. TCRdb re-hosts the immuneACCESS table, in-frame sequences only. Its copies lack some clones; in the studies checked, an unresolved V gene accounts for under half of them, and the cause for the rest is not known. From that table come the V and J calls and clone size; the DNA was used to work out D and trimming. The sample table holds 130,000 to 150,000 clones, of which over 80% were seen once. Of the sample, less than 5.5% falls within the top ten clones.

The receptor chain draws on TRBV10-3 and TRBJ2-1, and 10 junction bases match TRBD2. What was sequenced was PBMCs. This receptor was obtained from a man aged 18 to 35 in good health and CMV-seropositive. The CDR3 has the sequence CAISGTSGNEQFF. The nucleotide sequence is TGTGCCATCAGTGGGACTAGCGGCAATGAGCAGTTCTTC.